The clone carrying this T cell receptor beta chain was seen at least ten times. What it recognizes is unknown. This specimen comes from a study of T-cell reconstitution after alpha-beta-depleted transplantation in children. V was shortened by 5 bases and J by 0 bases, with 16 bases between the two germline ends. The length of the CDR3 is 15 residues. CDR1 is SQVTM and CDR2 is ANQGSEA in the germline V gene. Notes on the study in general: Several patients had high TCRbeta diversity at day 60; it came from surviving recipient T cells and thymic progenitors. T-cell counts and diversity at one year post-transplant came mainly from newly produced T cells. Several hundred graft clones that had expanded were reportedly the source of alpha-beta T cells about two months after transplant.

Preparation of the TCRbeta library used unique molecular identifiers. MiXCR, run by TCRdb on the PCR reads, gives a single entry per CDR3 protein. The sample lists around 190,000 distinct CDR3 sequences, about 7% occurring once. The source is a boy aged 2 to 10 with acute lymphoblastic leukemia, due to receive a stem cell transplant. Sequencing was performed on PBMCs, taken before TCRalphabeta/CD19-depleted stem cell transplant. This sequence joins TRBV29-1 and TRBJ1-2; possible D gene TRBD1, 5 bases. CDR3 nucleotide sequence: TGCAGCGTTTTCCCGATTACGGGGGCTAACTATGGCTACACCTTC. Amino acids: CSVFPITGANYGYTF.